The 27 T cell receptor beta chains below all came from one sample that was sequenced in a study of T cells in localized non-small cell lung cancer. Profiled with immunoSEQ multiplex PCR; TCRdb holds only in-frame clones, not every one. The sample lists just over 2,500 clones, more than 20% occurring once. The sequencing here drew on normal lung tissue next to the tumor, taken before any cancer treatment. The receptor source for this set is a man aged 35 to 69 with stage II lung adenocarcinoma.

The V and J genes are TRBV11-3 and TRBJ2-3, with D possibly matching TRBD1 (6 bases). In germline, CDR1 is SGHNT, CDR2 YENEEA. There are 15 residues in the CDR3. V was pared by 4 bases and J by 4 bases, with 15 bases between. The CDR3 protein is CASSSPLDSADTQYF. The CDR3 bases are TGTGCCAGCAGCTCTCCCTTGGACAGCGCAGATACGCAGTATTTT.

The chain couples TRBV5-1 to TRBJ1-1, with TRBD1 matching over 8 bases. V was pared by 0 bases and J by 5 bases, with 6 bases of the junction left unmatched. The CDR3 consists of 15 residues. Germline CDR1 reads SGHRS; CDR2 reads YFSETQ. The CDR3 here is CASSLAGQGKTEAFF. The CDR3 nucleotides read TGCGCCAGCAGCTTGGCCGGACAGGGTAAAACTGAAGCTTTCTTT.

This CDR3 reads CSVEDPGTGGHEQFF. DNA of the CDR3: TGCAGCGTTGAAGACCCGGGGACAGGGGGCCATGAGCAGTTCTTC. V is TRBV29-1 and J is TRBJ2-1; 12 bases line up with TRBD1. With V trimmed by 0 bases and J by 8 bases, 5 bases remained unmatched. The germline V gene encodes CDR1 SQVTM and CDR2 ANQGSEA. The CDR3 is 15 residues long.

J is TRBJ2-3 and V is TRBV5-1, with 9 bases identical to TRBD2. The CDR3 contains 15 residues. CDR1 and CDR2 (germline): SGHRS, YFSETQ. V lost 3 bases, J lost 3 bases, and 5 bases stayed unmatched. The CDR3 DNA sequence: TGCGCCAGCAGCTCGGGACTAGCTCCGACAGATACGCAGTATTTT. Protein product: CASSSGLAPTDTQYF.

This chain joins TRBV11-3 and TRBJ2-5; D is undetermined. Germline V gene data show CDR1 as SGHNT and CDR2 as YENEEA. The CDR3 contains 14 residues. V dropped 4 bases and J dropped 5 bases, with 14 bases sitting between them. The CDR3 region has the DNA TGTGCCAGCAGCTCGACGGGCTGGGCGGAGACCCAGTACTTC. Protein: CASSSTGWAETQYF.

This clone turned up a few times. CDR3 sequence reads: CASSLVVGPGELFF. DNA of the CDR3: TGTGCCAGCAGCTTGGTTGTGGGGCCCGGGGAGCTGTTTTTT. The J gene is TRBJ2-2, the V gene TRBV11-3, with D possibly matching TRBD1 (5 bases). The V end lost 3 bases, the J end lost 6 bases, and 11 bases lay between the germline ends. This CDR3 is built from 14 residues. Germline CDR1 reads SGHNT; CDR2 reads YENEEA.

This clone has only a few counts. The chain recombines TRBV30 with TRBJ1-5; no clear D gene. This CDR3 comprises 13 residues. Deletions cut 1 base from V and 2 bases from J, with 6 bases between. Germline V lookup: CDR1 GTSNPN, CDR2 SVGIG (reference sequence). DNA for the CDR3: TGTGCCTGGAGTGCCTGGGGCAATCAGCCCCAGCATTTT. Amino acid sequence: CAWSAWGNQPQHF. Combining the CDR3 with reference TRBV30 and TRBJ1-5 gives the whole variable domain SQTIHQWPATLVQPVGSPLSLECTVEGTSNPNLYWYRQAAGRGLQLLFYSVGIGQISSEVPQNLSASRPQDRQFILSSKKLLLSDSGFYLCAWSAWGNQPQHFGDGTRLSIL.

This clone was counted only a few times. This sequence joins TRBV27 and TRBJ2-2; D gene ambiguous. Germline CDR1 MNHEY, CDR2 SMNVEV (reference sequence). The V end was cut by 3 bases, the J end by 6 bases, with 8 bases between. CDR3 length equals 13 residues. Here the CDR3 DNA reads TGTGCCAGCAGTTTGGGAAGGGCCGGGGAGCTGTTTTTT. This encodes CASSLGRAGELFF.

In this sample, this clone turned up a few times. V and J are TRBV19 and TRBJ1-5; the D is unclear. The CDR3 loop spans 15 amino acids. The germline V gene encodes CDR1 LNHDA and CDR2 SQIVND (reference sequence). The germline V and J ends were trimmed by 7 bases and 2 bases, with 15 bases remaining between them. DNA for the CDR3: TGTGCCAGTATTCCCGACTACTCGGGCAATCAGCCCCAGCATTTT. It is translated as CASIPDYSGNQPQHF.

This clone was found a few times. The chain employs TRBV6-8 and TRBJ1-1; no clear D. CDR1 and CDR2 (germline): MNHGY, SAAAGT. Trimming removed 7 bases at V and 11 bases at J, with 17 bases between. The CDR3 runs to 12 residues. The CDR3, as DNA: TGTGCCAGCACGCCGTTTAGAGATGGTGCTTTCTTT. Amino acid sequence: CASTPFRDGAFF.

The chain joins TRBV6-8 to TRBJ1-2; D is unclear. This CDR3 region has 15 residues. Germline lookup yields CDR1 MNHGY and CDR2 SAAAGT. Trimming removed 5 bases from V and 1 base from J, with 14 bases in between. This chain's CDR3 is CASSEIRGINYGYTF. In DNA, the CDR3 is TGTGCCAGCAGTGAGATCCGTGGGATTAACTATGGCTACACCTTC.

The V and J genes are TRBV19 and TRBJ1-2; D ambiguous. Germline CDR1 reads LNHDA; CDR2 reads SQIVND (reference sequence). The length of the CDR3 is 15 residues. V lost 6 bases and J lost 5, with 19 bases in between. The chain's CDR3 is CASSSILGVRYGYTF. The CDR3 region has the DNA TGTGCCAGTAGCTCTATCTTAGGAGTAAGATATGGCTACACCTTC.

CDR3 amino acids: CASSPRTSGEYNEQFF. DNA for the CDR3: TGTGCCAGCTCTCCTCGGACTAGCGGGGAGTACAATGAGCAGTTCTTC. The rearrangement links TRBV18 to TRBJ2-1; 12 bases agree with TRBD2. V shed 6 bases, J shed 4 bases, and the junction held 7 bases outside the gene matches. Germline CDR1 KGHSH, CDR2 LQKENI. This CDR3 is 16 amino acids long.

The chain has TRBV13 and TRBJ1-1; D ambiguous. The V gene's germline CDR1 is PRHDT and CDR2 FYEKMQ (reference sequence). V was trimmed by 1 base and J by 1 base, leaving 4 bases between them. The CDR3 sequence is 13 residues long. This chain's CDR3 is CASSLDENTEAFF. CDR3 DNA sequence: TGTGCCAGCAGCTTAGACGAGAACACTGAAGCTTTCTTT.

This clone was recorded a few times. The J gene is TRBJ2-1, the V gene TRBV6-8, with D perhaps TRBD1 (7 bases). Trimming shortened V by 5 bases and J by 6 bases, and 17 bases separated the two germline ends. Germline CDR1 is MNHGY and CDR2 is SAAAGT. The CDR3 has 15 residues. This CDR3 reads CASSRQGSGANEQFF. Written as DNA, the CDR3 is TGTGCCAGCAGTCGACAGGGATCGGGAGCCAATGAGCAGTTCTTC.

This clone has just a few counts. The chain uses TRBV11-3 and TRBJ2-1, with 9 bases that match TRBD1. The ends lost 5 bases at V and 7 bases at J; junction bases unmatched: 6. The CDR3 consists of 14 residues. Germline V lookup: CDR1 SGHNT, CDR2 YENEEA. CDR3 amino acids: CASSPQTGGNEQFF. The DNA for the CDR3 is TGTGCCAGCAGCCCCCAGACAGGGGGTAATGAGCAGTTCTTC.

The chain employs TRBV29-1 and TRBJ2-1; D is tentatively TRBD1 or TRBD2 (6 bases each). The CDR3 is made up of 15 amino acids. CDR1 is SQVTM, CDR2 ANQGSEA, per germline. With 4 bases removed from V and 4 bases from J, the gap between germline ends came to 17 bases. The CDR3 bases are TGCAGCGTTGGTTTGCGAGGGGGGAAATACAATGAGCAGTTCTTC. Translating gives CSVGLRGGKYNEQFF.

CDR3 in amino acids: CASSLSGTGKTNVLTF. Here the CDR3 DNA reads TGTGCCAGCTCGCTTTCTGGGACAGGGAAAACCAACGTCCTGACTTTC. V gene TRBV18 combines with J gene TRBJ2-6; 9 positions match TRBD1. The CDR3 loop spans 16 amino acids. Per germline, CDR1 KGHSH and CDR2 LQKENI. J was trimmed by 8 bases and V by 6 bases; bases with no gene match: 11.

This clone was counted once. The chain combines TRBV25-1 with TRBJ1-6, with TRBD1 as a possible D gene (6 bases). The V end was cut by 4 bases, the J end by 7 bases, with 11 bases between. The CDR3 runs to 14 residues. The germline V gene encodes CDR1 MGHDK and CDR2 SYGVNS. The CDR3 sequence is CASSADSKNSPLHF. The CDR3, as DNA: TGTGCCAGCAGTGCGGACAGCAAAAATTCACCCCTCCACTTT. Full variable domain (remainder filled in from reference TRBV25-1 and TRBJ1-6): EADIYQTPRYLVIGTGKKITLECSQTMGHDKMYWYQQDPGMELHLIHYSYGVNSTEKGDLSSESTVSRIRTEHFPLTLESARPSHTSQYLCASSADSKNSPLHFGNGTRLTVT.

The table lists this clone with a few counts. The gene calls are TRBV6-8 and TRBJ1-5; D unclear. The germline V gene has CDR1 MNHGY and CDR2 SAAAGT. The CDR3 is 13 amino acids. DNA for the CDR3: TGTCATCCAGACGAGGAGGGCAATCAGCCCCAGCATTTT. It specifies CHPDEEGNQPQHF.

This clone was seen a few times. The rearrangement joins TRBV6-8 to TRBJ2-7, with 8 positions matching TRBD1. The CDR3 has 14 residues. Trimming took 8 bases from V and 7 from J; bases not matched to a gene: 13. The germline CDR1 and CDR2 sequences are MNHGY and SAAAGT. As DNA, the CDR3 is TGTGCCAGCCGACCCCAGGGGGCTGCATGGGAGCAGTACGTC. Translation gives CASRPQGAAWEQYV.

This clone is medium-sized (0.01 to 0.1%) by share. This sequence joins TRBV9 and TRBJ2-1; TRBD2 agrees at 7 bases. Germline lookup yields CDR1 SGDLS and CDR2 YYNGEE. J gave up 3 bases and V 5 bases, and 8 bases lay outside the gene matches. The CDR3 has 15 residues. The CDR3 DNA reads TGTGCCAGCAGTGAACAGGCGGGAGTCTACAATGAGCAGTTCTTC. The encoded protein is CASSEQAGVYNEQFF.

The chain couples TRBV11-3 to TRBJ1-5; TRBD1 agrees at 7 bases. V lost 8 bases and J lost 1; bases outside the gene matches: 5. The length of the CDR3 is 14 residues. Germline V gives CDR1 SGHNT, CDR2 YENEEA. The CDR3 nucleotides read TGTGCCAGCCTCAGGGGGAAGAGCAATCAGCCCCAGCATTTT. It is translated as CASLRGKSNQPQHF. Looking up the rest from reference TRBV11-3 and TRBJ1-5 gives the full variable domain: EAGVVQSPRYKIIEKKQPVAFWCNPISGHNTLYWYLQNLGQGPELLIRYENEEAVDDSQLPKDRFSAERLKGVDSTLKIQPAELGDSAVYLCASLRGKSNQPQHFGDGTRLSIL.

This clone was seen a handful of times. The CDR3 region is CASSPSGGGEGYTF. Here the CDR3 DNA reads TGTGCCAGCTCACCTTCGGGAGGGGGAGAAGGCTACACCTTC. The chain recombines TRBV18 with TRBJ1-2; a weak D match, TRBD1 (6 bases). This CDR3 region has 14 residues. Trimming removed 3 bases at V and 8 bases at J, with 16 bases between. In germline, CDR1 is KGHSH, CDR2 LQKENI.

In its sample, this clone was seen a few times. For the CDR3, the DNA is TGTGCCAGCAGCTTGGGACTCACGCGAGAGACCCAGTACTTC. It codes for CASSLGLTRETQYF. The chain employs TRBV11-3 and TRBJ2-5, with D tentatively TRBD2 (6 bases). The germline gives CDR1 SGHNT, CDR2 YENEEA. The ends were cut back, 3 bases at V and 4 bases at J, with 12 bases in the middle. The CDR3 runs 14 residues.

The DNA of the CDR3 is TGTGCCTGGAGTGCACAGGGGACCGGGGAGCTGTTTTTT. Translated: CAWSAQGTGELFF. J is TRBJ2-2 and V is TRBV30; TRBD1 matches 7 bases. Germline CDR1 is GTSNPN and CDR2 is SVGIG (reference sequence). Germline trimming cut 1 base from V and 5 bases from J; bases unmatched to any gene: 1. CDR3 length: 13 amino acids.

The rearrangement joins TRBV19 to TRBJ2-6; D not certain. The germline V and J ends were trimmed by 6 bases and 2 bases, with 11 bases remaining between them. CDR1 and CDR2 from the germline V gene are LNHDA and SQIVND (reference sequence). The CDR3 extends over 15 amino acids. CDR3 amino acids: CASSSLGTGANVLTF. As DNA, the CDR3 is TGTGCCAGTAGCTCACTTGGGACTGGGGCCAACGTCCTGACTTTC.